This TCR beta chain was captured by sequencing in a study of cytomegalovirus exposure and HLA in healthy donors. General study results and limits: CMV serostatus was the only immune exposure information that was available. Analyzed later, association rates of TCRs varied across HLA loci, with DRB1 most and HLA-C fewest. Most observed TCR sequences were rare, whereas some public TCRs were detected in many donors.

This clone has just one count. Its antigen is as yet unknown. V was pared by 7 bases and J by 4 bases, with 6 bases of the junction left unmatched. This CDR3 has 14 amino acids. Germline CDR1 SNHLY, CDR2 FYNNEI. The PCR was carried out with 60 Vbeta primers and 13 Jbeta primers. The repertoire was sequenced with immunoSEQ multiplex PCR; TCRdb's copy has only in-frame clones and lacks some. The sample holds 150,000 or so clones; around 79% are singletons and the top ten take approximately 7.7%. This sequence joins TRBV2 and TRBJ2-1; 8 nucleotides align to TRBD2. The specimen sequenced was PBMCs. The sequence came from a man under 40 in good health and CMV-seropositive. Written as DNA, the CDR3 is TGTGCCAGCATGCCTAGCGGGTCTTACAATGAGCAGTTCTTC. Protein sequence: CASMPSGSYNEQFF.